This TCR beta chain derives from a study of control samples from healthy donors and cancer patients. Some clones are missing from TCRdb's copy, which holds only in-frame ones; the method was immunoSEQ multiplex PCR. Altogether under 150,000 clones are present, over 85% being singletons, with the ten largest covering around 10%. Germline values: CDR1 GTSNPN, CDR2 SVGIG (reference sequence). The CDR3 runs 14 residues. V lost 3 bases to trimming and J lost 2 bases, with 13 bases between them. This chain uses TRBV30 with TRBJ1-1; D uncertain. This clonotype was sampled from a man aged 25-45 years in good health. Sequences were obtained from blood. The CDR3 is CAWRQTPQNTEAFF. CDR3 DNA sequence: TGTGCCTGGAGACAGACCCCCCAAAACACTGAAGCTTTCTTT.